Sequencing of this T cell receptor beta chain was carried out in a study of low-dose radiotherapy and immunotherapy resistance in tumors. TCRs were amplified for around 21 PCR cycles with a constant-region primer and V-primer adapter. TCRdb reanalysed the reads using MiXCR and keeps one entry per CDR3 protein. The sample contains under 60,000 distinct CDR3 sequences, 33% of which appear only once. CDR1 and CDR2 from the germline V gene are MNHEY and SVGEGT. Trimming took off 5 bases at V and 2 bases at J, with 10 bases between the two ends. The CDR3 consists of 15 residues. This clonotype was observed many times. Specified time point: after trial treatment. The treatment is: LDRT plus nivolumab, ipilimumab, low-dose cyclophosphamide and aspirin (RACIN trial).

Material: PBMCs, obtained after low-dose radiotherapy plus immunotherapy. The receptor's source is a male donor with rectosigmoid adenocarcinoma. The rearrangement joins TRBV6-2 or TRBV6-3 to TRBJ2-6; D might be TRBD1 (5 bases). The CDR3 spells CASSGRVTGANVLTF. The CDR3 coding sequence is TGTGCCAGCAGTGGCAGGGTCACTGGGGCCAACGTCCTGACTTTC.